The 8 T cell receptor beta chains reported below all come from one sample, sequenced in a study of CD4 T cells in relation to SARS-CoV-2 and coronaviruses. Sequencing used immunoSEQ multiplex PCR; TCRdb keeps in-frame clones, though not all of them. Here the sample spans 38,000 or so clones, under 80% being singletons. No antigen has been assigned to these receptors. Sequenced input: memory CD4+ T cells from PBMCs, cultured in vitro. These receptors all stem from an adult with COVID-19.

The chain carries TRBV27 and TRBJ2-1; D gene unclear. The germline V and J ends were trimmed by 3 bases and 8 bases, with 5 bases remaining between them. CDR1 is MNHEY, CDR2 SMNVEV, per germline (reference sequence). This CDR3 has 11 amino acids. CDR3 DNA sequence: TGTGCCAGCAGTTTCGGGCATGAGCAGTTCTTC. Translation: CASSFGHEQFF.

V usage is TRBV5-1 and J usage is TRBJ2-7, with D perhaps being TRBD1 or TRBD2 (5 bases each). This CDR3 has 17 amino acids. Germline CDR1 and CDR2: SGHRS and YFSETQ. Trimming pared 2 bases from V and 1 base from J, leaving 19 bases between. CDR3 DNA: TGCGCCAGCAGCTTATATGGGACCCAGGGTGGGTCCTACGAGCAGTACTTC. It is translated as CASSLYGTQGGSYEQYF. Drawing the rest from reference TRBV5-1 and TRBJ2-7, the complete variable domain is KAGVTQTPRYLIKTRGQQVTLSCSPISGHRSVSWYQQTPGQGLQFLFEYFSETQRNKGNFPGRFSGRQFSNSRSEMNVSTLELGDSALYLCASSLYGTQGGSYEQYFGPGTRLTVT.

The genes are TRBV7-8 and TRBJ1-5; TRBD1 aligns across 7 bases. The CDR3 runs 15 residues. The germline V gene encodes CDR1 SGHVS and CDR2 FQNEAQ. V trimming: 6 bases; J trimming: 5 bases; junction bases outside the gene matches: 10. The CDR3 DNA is TGTGCCAGCAGGAAAGACAGGGTAGGGGATCAGCCCCAGCATTTT. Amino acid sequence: CASRKDRVGDQPQHF. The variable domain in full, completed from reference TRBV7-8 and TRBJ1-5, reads GAGVSQSPRYKVAKRGQDVALRCDPISGHVSLFWYQQALGQGPEFLTYFQNEAQLDKSGLPSDRFFAERPEGSVSTLKIQRTQQEDSAVYLCASRKDRVGDQPQHFGDGTRLSIL.

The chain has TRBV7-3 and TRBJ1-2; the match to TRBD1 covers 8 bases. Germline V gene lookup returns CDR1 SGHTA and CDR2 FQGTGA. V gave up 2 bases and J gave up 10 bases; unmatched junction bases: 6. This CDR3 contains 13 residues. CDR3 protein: CASSLQGATDYTF. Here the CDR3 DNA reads TGTGCCAGCAGCTTACAGGGGGCAACAGACTACACCTTC.

The CDR3 region has the DNA TGCGCCAGCAGCTTAATCCCAGGGGGTCGGGGCTACACCTTC. It codes for CASSLIPGGRGYTF. The chain joins TRBV5-1 to TRBJ1-2; 7 bases are shared with TRBD1. Trimming cost V 2 bases and J 8 bases; bases outside gene matches: 9. CDR1 SGHRS and CDR2 YFSETQ come from the germline V gene. This CDR3 has 14 amino acids.

CDR3 amino acids: CASSARLAGGGETQYF. The CDR3 bases are TGTGCCAGCAGCGCGAGACTAGCGGGAGGGGGCGAGACCCAGTACTTC. The gene calls are TRBV9 and TRBJ2-5, with 14 bases lining up with TRBD2. After removal of 3 bases from V and 5 bases from J, the junction contained 6 bases not matched to a gene. Germline CDR1 SGDLS, CDR2 YYNGEE. The CDR3 is 16 amino acids.

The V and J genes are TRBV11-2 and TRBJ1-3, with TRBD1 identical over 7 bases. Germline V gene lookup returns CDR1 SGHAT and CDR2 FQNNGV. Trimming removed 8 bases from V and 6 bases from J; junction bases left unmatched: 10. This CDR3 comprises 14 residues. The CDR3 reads CASGQSGQLNTIYF. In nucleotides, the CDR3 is TGTGCCAGCGGCCAATCGGGACAGTTAAACACCATATATTTT.

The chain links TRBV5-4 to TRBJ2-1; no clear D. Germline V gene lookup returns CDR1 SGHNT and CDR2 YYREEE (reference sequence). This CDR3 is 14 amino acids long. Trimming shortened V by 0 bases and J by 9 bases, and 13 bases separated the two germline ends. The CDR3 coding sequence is TGTGCCAGCAGCTTGGCTGGGGTTTTGGGTGAGCAGTTCTTC. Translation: CASSLAGVLGEQFF. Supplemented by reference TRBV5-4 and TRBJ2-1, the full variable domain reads ETGVTQSPTHLIKTRGQQVTLRCSSQSGHNTVSWYQQALGQGPQFIFQYYREEENGRGNFPPRFSGLQFPNYSSELNVNALELDDSALYLCASSLAGVLGEQFFGPGTRLTVL.